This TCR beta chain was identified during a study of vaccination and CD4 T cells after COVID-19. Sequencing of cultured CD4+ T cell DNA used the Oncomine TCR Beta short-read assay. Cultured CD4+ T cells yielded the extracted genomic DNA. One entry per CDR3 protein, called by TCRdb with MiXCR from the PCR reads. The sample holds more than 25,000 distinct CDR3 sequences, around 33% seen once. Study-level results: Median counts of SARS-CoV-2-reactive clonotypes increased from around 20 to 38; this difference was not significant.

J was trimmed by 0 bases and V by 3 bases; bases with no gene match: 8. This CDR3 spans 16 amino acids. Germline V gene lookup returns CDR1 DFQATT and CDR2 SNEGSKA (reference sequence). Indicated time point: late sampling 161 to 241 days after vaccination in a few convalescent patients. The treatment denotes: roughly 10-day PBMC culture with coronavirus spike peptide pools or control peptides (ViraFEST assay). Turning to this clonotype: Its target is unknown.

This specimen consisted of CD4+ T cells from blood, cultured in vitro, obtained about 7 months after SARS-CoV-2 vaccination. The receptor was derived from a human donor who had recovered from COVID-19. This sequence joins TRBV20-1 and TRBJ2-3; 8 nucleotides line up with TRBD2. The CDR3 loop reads CSARDLSGKSTDTQYF. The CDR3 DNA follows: TGCAGTGCTAGGGACCTTAGCGGGAAAAGCACAGATACGCAGTATTTT.